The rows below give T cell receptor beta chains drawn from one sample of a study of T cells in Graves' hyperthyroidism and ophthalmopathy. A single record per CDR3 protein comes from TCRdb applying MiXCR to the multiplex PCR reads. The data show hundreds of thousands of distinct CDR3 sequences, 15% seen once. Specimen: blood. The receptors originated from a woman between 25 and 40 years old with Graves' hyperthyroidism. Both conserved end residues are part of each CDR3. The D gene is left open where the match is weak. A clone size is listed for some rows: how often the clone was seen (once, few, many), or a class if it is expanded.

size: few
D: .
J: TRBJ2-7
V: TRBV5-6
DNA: TGTGCCAGCAGCTACGACCCCGGGCCCTCCTACGAGCAGTACTTC
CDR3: CASSYDPGPSYEQYF

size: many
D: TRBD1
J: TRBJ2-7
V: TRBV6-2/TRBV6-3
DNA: TGTGCCAGCAGGCACCGGGACAGGGTTTCCTACGAGCAGTACTTC
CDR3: CASRHRDRVSYEQYF

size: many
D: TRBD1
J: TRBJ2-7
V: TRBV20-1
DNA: TGCAGTGCCAAGGACAGGAGCTCCTACGAGCAGTACTTC
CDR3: CSAKDRSSYEQYF

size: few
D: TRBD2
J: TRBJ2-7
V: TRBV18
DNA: TGTGCCAGCTCACCAATTGGACTAGCGGCCTCCTACGAGCAGTACTTC
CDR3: CASSPIGLAASYEQYF

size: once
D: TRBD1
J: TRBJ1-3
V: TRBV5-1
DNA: TGCGCCAGCAGCCGCGGACAGGCGGGCGGAAACACCATATATTTT
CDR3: CASSRGQAGGNTIYF

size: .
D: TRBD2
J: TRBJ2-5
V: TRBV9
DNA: TGTGCCAGCAGCGTCGTCTTCGGGGGGACTAGCGAGACGAGGGCAGAGACCCAGTACTTC
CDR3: CASSVVFGGTSETRAETQYF

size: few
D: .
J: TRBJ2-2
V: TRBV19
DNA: TGTGCCAGCCGGACTGACCCGGGTGCCGGGGAGCTGTTTTTT
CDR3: CASRTDPGAGELFF

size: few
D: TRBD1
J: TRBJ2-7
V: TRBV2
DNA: TGTGCCAGCAGTGGATCCCCGGACAGGGCATTCTACGAGCAGTACTTC
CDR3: CASSGSPDRAFYEQYF

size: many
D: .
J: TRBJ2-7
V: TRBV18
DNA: TGTGCCAGCTCACCATTTGAGGCAAACGAGCAGTACTTC
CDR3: CASSPFEANEQYF

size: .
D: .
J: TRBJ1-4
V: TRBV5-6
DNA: TGTGCCAGCAGCTTGGACGGGGGAAGGGGTGAAAAACTGTTTTTT
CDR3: CASSLDGGRGEKLFF

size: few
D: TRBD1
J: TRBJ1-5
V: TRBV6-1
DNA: TGTGCCAGCAGCCAAGGACAGGGTGGGAGCAATCAGCCCCAGCATTTT
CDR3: CASSQGQGGSNQPQHF

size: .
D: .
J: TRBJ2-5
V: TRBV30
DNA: TGTGCCTGGAGTGGAGCTAAGACAGACCTCCGGGAGACCCAGTACTTC
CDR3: CAWSGAKTDLRETQYF

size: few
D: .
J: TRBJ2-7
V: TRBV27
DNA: TGTGCCAGCGGGGGAAACGAGCAGTACTTC
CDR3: CASGGNEQYF

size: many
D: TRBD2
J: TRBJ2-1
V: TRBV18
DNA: TGTGCCAGCTCACCTCTACTAGCGGGAGCGGTCAATGAGCAGTTCTTC
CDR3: CASSPLLAGAVNEQFF

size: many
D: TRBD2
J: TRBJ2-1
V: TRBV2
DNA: TGTGCCAGTCAAGCCGGGACTAGCGGCTACAATGAGCAGTTCTTC
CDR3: CASQAGTSGYNEQFF

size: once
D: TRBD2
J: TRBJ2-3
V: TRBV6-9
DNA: TGTGCCAGCAGTTACGCCCTAGCGGGAGTCCTGAATACGCAGTATTTT
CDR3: CASSYALAGVLNTQYF

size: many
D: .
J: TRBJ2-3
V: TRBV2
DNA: TGTGCCAGCAGCGGAAGAGCCACAGATACGCAGTATTTT
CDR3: CASSGRATDTQYF

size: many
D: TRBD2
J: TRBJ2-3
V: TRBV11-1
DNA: TGTGCCAGCAGCCCTAGCGGGAGAGAAACAGATACGCAGTATTTT
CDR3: CASSPSGRETDTQYF

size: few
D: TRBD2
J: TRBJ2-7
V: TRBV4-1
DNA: TGCGCCAGCAGCCAGTATCTAGGACTAGCTTCCTACGAGCAGTACTTC
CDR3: CASSQYLGLASYEQYF

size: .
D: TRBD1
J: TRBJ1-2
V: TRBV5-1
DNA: TGCGCCAGCAGCCCTCAGGGGGCTGAAGGCTACACCTTC
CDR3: CASSPQGAEGYTF

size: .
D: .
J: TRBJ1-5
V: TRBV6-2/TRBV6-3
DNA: TGTGCCAGCAGCCCCCCCGGGGAGGCGCAGCCCCAGCATTTT
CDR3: CASSPPGEAQPQHF

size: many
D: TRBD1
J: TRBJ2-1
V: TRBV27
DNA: TGTGCCAGCAGTTCCCCTACAGGGGGCGTTGAGCAGTTCTTC
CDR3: CASSSPTGGVEQFF

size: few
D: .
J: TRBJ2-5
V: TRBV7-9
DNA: TGTGCCAGCAGCATTCCAGCGGGTTCGGGAGAGACCCAGTACTTC
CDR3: CASSIPAGSGETQYF

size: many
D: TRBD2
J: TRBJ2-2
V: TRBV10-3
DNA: TGTGCCACGACCGGGACTAGCGGGAGGGCCGACACCGGGGAGCTGTTTTTT
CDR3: CATTGTSGRADTGELFF

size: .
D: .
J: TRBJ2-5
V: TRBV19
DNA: TGTGCCAGTAGTAAGGATCGCGGAGAAGAGACCCAGTACTTC
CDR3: CASSKDRGEETQYF

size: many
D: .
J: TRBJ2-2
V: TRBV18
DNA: TGTGCCAGCTCACCCCATAGCGTGGGCGCCGGGAACACCGGGGAGCTGTTTTTT
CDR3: CASSPHSVGAGNTGELFF

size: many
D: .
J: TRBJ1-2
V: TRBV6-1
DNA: TGTGCCAGCAGTGAAGCGTCGGGGGGCAGCTATGGCTACACCTTC
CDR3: CASSEASGGSYGYTF

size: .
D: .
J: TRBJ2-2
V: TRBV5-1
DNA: TGCGCCAGCAGCTTGGAGATGGGGAACACCGGGGAGCTGTTTTTT
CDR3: CASSLEMGNTGELFF

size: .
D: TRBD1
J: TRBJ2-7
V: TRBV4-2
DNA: TGTGCCAGCAGCCTCCTCCCGGGACAGAACTACGAGCAGTACTTC
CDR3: CASSLLPGQNYEQYF

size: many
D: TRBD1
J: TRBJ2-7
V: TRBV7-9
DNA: TGTGCCAGCAGCTCGCCCGGGACAGGGACCTACGAGCAGTACTTC
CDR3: CASSSPGTGTYEQYF

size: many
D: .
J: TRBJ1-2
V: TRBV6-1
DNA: TGTGCCAGCAGAAAAGGGACCGGTCCCTATGGCTACACCTTC
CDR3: CASRKGTGPYGYTF

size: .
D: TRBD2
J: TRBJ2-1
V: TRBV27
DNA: TGTGCCAGTAGAGCGGGATCCGGCTCCTACAATGAGCAGTTCTTC
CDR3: CASRAGSGSYNEQFF

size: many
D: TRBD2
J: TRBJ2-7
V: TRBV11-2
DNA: TGTGCCAGCAGCGCCGGTGCGGGAGGGCCATTTAACGAGCAGTACTTC
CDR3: CASSAGAGGPFNEQYF

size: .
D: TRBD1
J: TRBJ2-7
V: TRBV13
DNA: TGTGCCAGCAGCCTTTCAGGGGACAGTTCCTACGAGCAGTACTTC
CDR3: CASSLSGDSSYEQYF

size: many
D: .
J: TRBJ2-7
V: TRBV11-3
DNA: TGTGCCAGCAGCTTAGGCGGGTCCCGAGCCTACGAGCAGTACTTC
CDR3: CASSLGGSRAYEQYF